The 14 T cell receptor beta chains below come from one sample, sequenced in a study of blood T cell repertoires in COVID-19. This table comes from immunoSEQ multiplex PCR, and its TCRdb copy is limited to in-frame clones, with some not included. The table records about 78,000 clones, 60% to 85% of them present only once. Sequenced: peripheral blood. These receptors were obtained from a human donor in a cohort sampled during active COVID-19.

V gene TRBV10-3 combines with J gene TRBJ1-5; 8 bases are a match to TRBD1. Losses at the gene ends were 6 bases for V and 7 bases for J; bases not matched to a gene: 5. The CDR3 contains 13 residues. CDR1 and CDR2 (germline): ENHRY, SYGVKD. CDR3 sequence (DNA): TGTGCCATCAGCTCGGACAGGGTCCAGCCCCAGCATTTT. This encodes CAISSDRVQPQHF.

The chain recombines TRBV5-1 with TRBJ2-5, with D perhaps TRBD2 (7 bases). The V gene's germline CDR1 is SGHRS and CDR2 YFSETQ. This CDR3 is built from 15 residues. V was cut by 1 base and J by 3 bases, with 13 bases left in between. The CDR3 nucleotides read TGCGCCAGCAGCTTGTTTGGCGGGGGCAAAGAGACCCAGTACTTC. Protein sequence: CASSLFGGGKETQYF.

The V gene is TRBV4-1, the J gene TRBJ1-1; 9 bases match TRBD1. The CDR3 covers 15 residues. Germline loops: CDR1 MGHRA, CDR2 YSYEKL. V trimming: 0 bases; J trimming: 10 bases; junction bases outside the gene matches: 9. The CDR3 reads CASSQERTGALGAFF. The CDR3 DNA is TGCGCCAGCAGCCAAGAACGGACAGGGGCGCTGGGAGCTTTCTTT.

V and J are TRBV20-1 and TRBJ1-2; D might be TRBD1 (5 bases). The ends were cut back, 7 bases at V and 8 bases at J, with 14 bases in the middle. This CDR3 spans 11 amino acids. Per germline, CDR1 DFQATT and CDR2 SNEGSKA (reference sequence). Here the CDR3 reads CSGVGAGGYTF. CDR3 DNA: TGCAGTGGAGTAGGGGCGGGAGGCTACACCTTC.

Concerning this clone: Additional DNA sequences in this sample encode the identical CDR3. V gene TRBV5-4 combines with J gene TRBJ1-1; TRBD1 is a possible D gene (5 bases). The length of the CDR3 is 14 residues. Per germline, CDR1 SGHNT and CDR2 YYREEE (reference sequence). V dropped 2 bases and J dropped 1 base, with 9 bases sitting between them. The CDR3 nucleotides read TGTGCCAGCAGCTTACCCCAGGGGAACACTGAAGCTTTCTTT. The encoded protein is CASSLPQGNTEAFF.

This clone has only one observation. This chain joins TRBV10-3 and TRBJ2-2; 7 bases align to TRBD1. CDR1 is ENHRY, CDR2 SYGVKD, per germline. The CDR3 is 16 residues long. J was trimmed by 3 bases and V by 6 bases; bases with no gene match: 10. The CDR3 sequence: CAIRPRQGKDTGELFF. In DNA form, the CDR3 reads TGTGCCATCAGGCCGCGACAGGGAAAGGACACCGGGGAGCTGTTTTTT.

The chain recombines TRBV9 with TRBJ2-3, with D maybe TRBD1 (5 bases). The germline CDR1 and CDR2 sequences are SGDLS and YYNGEE. V was cut by 1 base and J by 2 bases, with 8 bases left in between. The CDR3 runs 14 residues. As DNA, the CDR3 is TGTGCCAGCAGCGTAACAGGATCCACAGATACGCAGTATTTT. It translates to CASSVTGSTDTQYF.

The V gene is TRBV7-2, the J gene TRBJ2-7; maybe TRBD2 (6 bases). The CDR3 is made up of 19 amino acids. Germline CDR1 reads SGHTA; CDR2 reads FQGNSA. V dropped 2 bases and J dropped 2 bases, with 25 bases sitting between them. The CDR3 loop reads CASSLYPPRAAGFAYEQYF. In DNA, the CDR3 is TGTGCCAGCAGCTTATACCCCCCCCGGGCGGCGGGGTTTGCCTACGAGCAGTACTTC.

The chain recombines TRBV6-6 with TRBJ1-5; D remains ambiguous. V was pared by 0 bases and J by 6 bases, with 6 bases between. The CDR3 runs 13 residues. Germline V gives CDR1 MNHNY, CDR2 SVGAGI (reference sequence). Here the CDR3 DNA reads TGTGCCAGCAGTTACTCGAGTTTTCAGCCCCAGCATTTT. Protein: CASSYSSFQPQHF.

The chain combines TRBV28 with TRBJ1-1; perhaps TRBD1 as D (5 bases). This CDR3 has 14 amino acids. Germline V gene sequence: CDR1 MDHEN, CDR2 SYDVKM. V lost 5 bases, J lost 10 bases, and 20 bases lay in between. The CDR3 here is CASSAADRAGGAFF. DNA for the CDR3: TGTGCCAGCAGTGCGGCTGATCGGGCCGGGGGAGCTTTCTTT.

The chain uses TRBV7-6 and TRBJ1-1; unclear D gene. The germline V gene encodes CDR1 SGHVS and CDR2 FNYEAQ. V lost 1 base to trimming and J lost 0 bases, with 12 bases between them. The CDR3 is 16 amino acids. Here the CDR3 reads CASSLGSGSLNTEAFF. In DNA, the CDR3 is TGTGCCAGCAGCTTAGGGAGTGGCAGCTTGAACACTGAAGCTTTCTTT.

This clone was seen only a few times. The chain employs TRBV5-4 and TRBJ2-1, with 11 bases identical to TRBD2. This CDR3 is 16 amino acids long. CDR1 SGHNT and CDR2 YYREEE come from the germline V gene (reference sequence). The V segment lost 3 bases and the J segment 4 bases; nucleotides outside the gene matches: 6. The CDR3 DNA is TGTGCCAGCAGCTCCCCTAGCGGGGGGCTTTACAATGAGCAGTTCTTC. Its protein product is CASSSPSGGLYNEQFF.

This clone occurred a few times. V usage is TRBV18 and J usage is TRBJ1-4; TRBD1 is a possible D gene (5 bases). Trimming removed 4 bases at V and 3 bases at J, with 12 bases between. Germline V gives CDR1 KGHSH, CDR2 LQKENI. This CDR3 comprises 15 residues. This chain's CDR3 is CASSRSGIPNEKLFF. The CDR3 region has the DNA TGTGCCAGCTCACGTTCAGGGATTCCTAATGAAAAACTGTTTTTT.

The rearrangement uses TRBV27 and TRBJ1-5; D call uncertain. CDR3 length equals 15 residues. Trimming stripped 6 bases from V and 2 bases from J, with 14 bases between. Germline CDR1 and CDR2: MNHEY and SMNVEV (reference sequence). This CDR3 reads CASSSLGHGNQPQHF. CDR3 DNA: TGTGCCAGCAGCTCTCTCGGTCACGGCAATCAGCCCCAGCATTTT.